This T cell receptor beta chain came from a study of tumor-infiltrating lymphocytes in primary liver carcinoma. Study overall: Patients of both sexes were 30 to 69 years old.

As regards this clonotype: Its specificity is unknown.

Making TCR beta cDNA involved around 510 ng total RNA and a constant-region primer. TCR beta libraries came from three nested multiplex PCR rounds using slightly modified ARM-PCR. Investigators reported that the first two PCR rounds, at around 11 cycles each, used TRBV1-TRBV30 forward primers with a C-beta reverse primer. TCRdb reprocessed the multiplex PCR reads with MiXCR, giving one entry per CDR3 protein. This sample has around 32,000 distinct CDR3 sequences, with roughly four fifths found just once. Whole-study results and caveats: Tumor-adjacent and tumor-blood pairs shared less of their repertoires than tumor region pairs shared. The top-250-clone fraction was significantly higher in tumors than in blood (p = 0.039).

RNA and DNA were co-extracted from approximately 20-30 mg of unsorted bulk tissue. The CDR3 consists of 16 residues. V shed 7 bases and J 4 bases; nucleotides not matched to a gene: 14. Germline loops: CDR1 MNHNS, CDR2 SASEGT. V usage is TRBV6-1 and J usage is TRBJ2-7; 9 positions agree with TRBD2. The source is a man aged 40-49 years with primary liver carcinoma and hepatitis B virus infection. Sequencing input: liver tumor tissue from sampling region 5. Subset in this sample: tumor region T5, tumor centre. The CDR3 DNA is TGTGCCAGCACCTCTACGGGGACTAGCTGGAATTACGAGCAGTACTTC. Translation: CASTSTGTSWNYEQYF.